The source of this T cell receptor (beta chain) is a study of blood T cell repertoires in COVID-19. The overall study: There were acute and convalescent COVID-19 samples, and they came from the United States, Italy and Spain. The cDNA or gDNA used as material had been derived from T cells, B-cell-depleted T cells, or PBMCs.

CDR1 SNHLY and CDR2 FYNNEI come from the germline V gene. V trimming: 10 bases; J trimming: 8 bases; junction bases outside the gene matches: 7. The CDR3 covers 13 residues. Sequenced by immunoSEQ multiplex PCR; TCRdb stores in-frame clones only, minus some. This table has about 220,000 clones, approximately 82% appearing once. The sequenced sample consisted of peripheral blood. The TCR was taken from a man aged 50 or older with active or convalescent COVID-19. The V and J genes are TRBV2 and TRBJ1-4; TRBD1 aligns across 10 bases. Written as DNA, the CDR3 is TGTGCCATCTACGACAGGGGGCAAGAAAAACTGTTTTTT. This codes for CAIYDRGQEKLFF.